The 3 T cell receptor beta chains below come from one sample, sequenced in a study of cytomegalovirus exposure and HLA in healthy donors. The PCR used 60 Vbeta and 13 Jbeta primers. Repertoires were generated with immunoSEQ multiplex PCR, while TCRdb's copy carries only in-frame clones and drops some. The table for this sample gives about 130,000 clones. Source material: PBMCs. The source of these receptors is a man younger than 30 in good health and CMV-seronegative.

The chain uses TRBV2 and TRBJ1-1; tentative D call: TRBD1 (5 bases). Germline CDR1 SNHLY, CDR2 FYNNEI. Trimming pared 7 bases from V and 5 bases from J, leaving 17 bases between. The CDR3 spans 14 residues. The CDR3 is CASIGGVRTTEAFF. CDR3 in DNA: TGTGCCAGCATCGGGGGGGTAAGAACAACTGAAGCTTTCTTT.

The gene calls are TRBV5-4 and TRBJ1-1; perhaps TRBD1 as D (6 bases). The V end lost 0 bases, the J end lost 7 bases, and 10 bases lay between the germline ends. Germline V gene data show CDR1 as SGHNT and CDR2 as YYREEE (reference sequence). This CDR3 has 13 residues. The DNA of the CDR3 is TGTGCCAGCAGCTTGGCTGCAGGGGTTGAAGCTTTCTTT. Its protein is CASSLAAGVEAFF.

This chain uses TRBV6-5 with TRBJ1-3; D might be TRBD1 (5 bases). This CDR3 has 15 amino acids. Germline CDR1 and CDR2: MNHEY and SVGAGI. The CDR3 loop is CAAKRGLNSGNTIYF. The CDR3 nucleotides are TGTGCAGCTAAAAGGGGCCTGAACTCTGGAAACACCATATATTTT.